This entry lists 8 T cell receptor beta chains sequenced from one sample in a study of CD8+ T cells in alopecia areata. Treatment defined: oral pan-JAK inhibitor, 5-10 mg twice daily. It was cDNA, reverse transcribed from extracted RNA, that served as the sequencing template. Sequencing was performed with immunoSEQ multiplex PCR; in TCRdb, only in-frame clones are kept and a portion is missing. The sample consists of 150,000 to 200,000 clones, 60% of them appearing once. Source: CD4+ T cells sorted from blood, taken at week 24, from a patient treated with tofacitinib. These receptors all come from a human donor with alopecia areata.

The V call is TRBV9, the J call TRBJ1-6, with 7 bases matching TRBD1. The CDR3 is made up of 14 amino acids. Germline trimming cut 7 bases from V and 10 bases from J; bases unmatched to any gene: 11. CDR1 and CDR2 from the germline V gene are SGDLS and YYNGEE. Here the CDR3 DNA reads TGTGCCAGCGGGGTAGGGGGCACGGGGTCACCCCTCCACTTT. It encodes CASGVGGTGSPLHF. Full variable domain (remainder filled in from reference TRBV9 and TRBJ1-6): DSGVTQTPKHLITATGQRVTLRCSPRSGDLSVYWYQQSLDQGLQFLIQYYNGEERAKGNILERFSAQQFPDLHSELNLSSLELGDSALYFCASGVGGTGSPLHFGNGTRLTVT.

V gene TRBV5-8 combines with J gene TRBJ2-1; D perhaps matches TRBD1 (6 bases). The germline V gene encodes CDR1 SGHTS and CDR2 YDEGEE. The CDR3 covers 16 residues. Between the trimmed V and J ends, which lost 0 bases and 9 bases, there was a span of 19 bases. The CDR3 DNA sequence: TGTGCCAGCAGCTTGGGTAGTAGACAGGCTGGGGGTGAGCAGTTCTTC. As protein: CASSLGSRQAGGEQFF.

CDR3 nucleotides: TGTGCCAGCAGCTTAGCCTTCGGGACAGCCTACGAGCAGTACTTC. Amino acids: CASSLAFGTAYEQYF. V usage is TRBV11-2 and J usage is TRBJ2-7, with TRBD1 matching 7 bases. The CDR3 has 15 amino acids. Germline V gene data show CDR1 as SGHAT and CDR2 as FQNNGV. Trimming at V came to 1 base and at J to 2 bases, leaving 5 bases not matched to a gene. Using reference TRBV11-2 and TRBJ2-7 for the parts outside the CDR3, the full variable domain is EAGVAQSPRYKIIEKRQSVAFWCNPISGHATLYWYQQILGQGPKLLIQFQNNGVVDDSQLPKDRFSAERLKGVDSTLKIQPAKLEDSAVYLCASSLAFGTAYEQYFGPGTRLTVT.

This clone has a handful of counts. The rearrangement uses TRBV11-2 and TRBJ1-6; the D gene is possibly TRBD1 (5 bases). Trimming shortened V by 2 bases and J by 9 bases, and 14 bases separated the two germline ends. This CDR3 region has 15 residues. Per germline, CDR1 SGHAT and CDR2 FQNNGV. CDR3 DNA sequence: TGTGCCAGCAGCTTAAACGGTGTCGGGGGTTCACCCCTCCACTTT. It encodes CASSLNGVGGSPLHF.

This clone was seen more than once but under ten times. This chain links TRBV28 with TRBJ2-5; maybe TRBD2 (7 bases). CDR1 and CDR2 (germline): MDHEN, SYDVKM. This CDR3 is 11 amino acids long. V was cut by 4 bases and J by 9 bases, with 9 bases left in between. CDR3 loop: CASSSGGPQYF. The CDR3 bases are TGTGCCAGCAGTTCCGGGGGGCCCCAGTACTTC.

The rearrangement joins TRBV13 to TRBJ1-1; D remains unclear. The CDR3 loop spans 12 amino acids. V lost 2 bases, J lost 6 bases, and 7 bases lay in between. CDR1 PRHDT and CDR2 FYEKMQ come from the germline V gene (reference sequence). CDR3 amino acids: CASSLRIPEAFF. In nucleotides, the CDR3 is TGTGCCAGCAGCTTACGTATACCTGAAGCTTTCTTT.

This chain connects TRBV5-1 to TRBJ2-7; TRBD1 agrees at 8 bases. There are 13 residues in the CDR3. Germline-derived CDR1 and CDR2 are SGHRS and YFSETQ. V shed 5 bases and J 1 base; nucleotides not matched to a gene: 2. CDR3 coding DNA: TGCGCCAGCAGTAACAGGGGGTCCTACGAGCAGTACTTC. Its translation: CASSNRGSYEQYF.

The V gene is TRBV29-1, the J gene TRBJ2-6, with 9 nucleotides matching TRBD1. In germline, CDR1 is SQVTM, CDR2 ANQGSEA. With 3 bases clipped from V and 0 bases from J, the junction kept 6 bases outside the gene matches. The CDR3 is made up of 17 amino acids. CDR3 sequence reads: CSVEDRGQRSGANVLTF. The CDR3 DNA is TGCAGCGTTGAGGACAGGGGCCAACGCTCTGGGGCCAACGTCCTGACTTTC.